The 9 T cell receptor beta chains in this list originate from one sample, sequenced in a study of CD8+ T cells in alopecia areata. RNA, once extracted, was reverse transcribed into cDNA for use as the sequencing template. Produced via immunoSEQ multiplex PCR; TCRdb's table is partial and in-frame only. The top ten clones hold roughly 4.5% of a sample with more than 100,000 clones, 58% of them seen once. The source material was CD4+ T cells sorted from blood, sampled at week 0. The source of these receptors is a human donor with alopecia areata.

Written as DNA, the CDR3 is TGTGCCAGCTCACCAATTCCTGGGACTAGCGGGAGGACAGATACGCAGTATTTT. Protein sequence: CASSPIPGTSGRTDTQYF. The rearrangement uses TRBV18 and TRBJ2-3, with 15 bases matching TRBD2. The germline gives CDR1 KGHSH, CDR2 LQKENI. V shed 2 bases and J 3 bases; nucleotides not matched to a gene: 6. The length of the CDR3 is 18 residues.

This chain uses TRBV2 with TRBJ1-5; 7 bases are a match to TRBD1. This CDR3 is 15 amino acids long. Germline assignment: CDR1 SNHLY and CDR2 FYNNEI. V lost 8 bases and J lost 6; bases outside the gene matches: 13. The CDR3 loop reads CASRQTGSSGQPQHF. CDR3 bases: TGTGCCAGCCGTCAGACAGGGTCGAGCGGTCAGCCCCAGCATTTT.

The chain joins TRBV28 to TRBJ2-5; D is possibly TRBD2 (6 bases). V lost 0 bases and J 8 bases, leaving 10 bases between the germline ends. CDR1 is MDHEN and CDR2 is SYDVKM in the germline V gene. The CDR3 is made up of 13 amino acids. This chain's CDR3 is CASSLWGLVTQYF. CDR3 DNA sequence: TGTGCCAGCAGTTTATGGGGACTCGTAACCCAGTACTTC.

This clone was detected a few times. This chain uses TRBV7-9 with TRBJ2-5; D may match TRBD1 or TRBD2 (5 bases each). The J call may not be correct, given that the DNA end is closer to TRBJ2-7. The germline gives CDR1 SEHNR, CDR2 FQNEAQ (reference sequence). The CDR3 has 14 amino acids. This chain's CDR3 is CASSSGRHSYEQYF. In nucleotides, the CDR3 is TGTGCCAGCAGCTCGGGACGGCACTCCTACGAGCAGTACTTC.

This clone was seen only a few times. The V gene is TRBV18, the J gene TRBJ2-4; possibly TRBD2 for D (5 bases). This CDR3 has 12 residues. V lost 3 bases, J lost 6 bases, and 6 bases lay in between. Germline V lookup: CDR1 KGHSH, CDR2 LQKENI. The CDR3 is CASSPDSNIQYF. The CDR3 nucleotides read TGTGCCAGCTCACCGGACTCAAACATTCAGTACTTC.

This clone came up a few times. This rearrangement joins TRBV5-1 to TRBJ1-3, with no clear D. Germline CDR1 reads SGHRS; CDR2 reads YFSETQ. This CDR3 spans 14 amino acids. V lost 4 bases, J lost 3 bases, and 11 bases lay in between. In nucleotides, the CDR3 is TGCGCCAGCAGCCCCGCGTCAGTTGGAAACACCATATATTTT. Its protein product is CASSPASVGNTIYF. Full variable domain (rest looked up from reference TRBV5-1 and TRBJ1-3): KAGVTQTPRYLIKTRGQQVTLSCSPISGHRSVSWYQQTPGQGLQFLFEYFSETQRNKGNFPGRFSGRQFSNSRSEMNVSTLELGDSALYLCASSPASVGNTIYFGEGSWLTVV.

The rearrangement uses TRBV15 and TRBJ1-6; maybe TRBD1 (6 bases). Trimming took off 2 bases at V and 0 bases at J, with 11 bases between the two ends. Germline-derived CDR1 and CDR2 are LNHNV and YYDKDF (reference sequence). This CDR3 contains 17 residues. Here the CDR3 DNA reads TGTGCCACCAGCAGACCACAGGGTCCCTCCTATAATTCACCCCTCCACTTT. Its protein is CATSRPQGPSYNSPLHF.

This chain connects TRBV9 to TRBJ2-3; 8 bases align to TRBD2. The CDR3 has 15 residues. The germline V gene has CDR1 SGDLS and CDR2 YYNGEE. With 2 bases clipped from V and 0 bases from J, the junction kept 2 bases outside the gene matches. The CDR3 region is CASSVGGGSTDTQYF. CDR3 nucleotides: TGTGCCAGCAGCGTCGGCGGGGGGAGCACAGATACGCAGTATTTT.

This rearrangement joins TRBV15 to TRBJ2-7; 7 nucleotides line up with TRBD1. Per the germline V gene, CDR1 is LNHNV and CDR2 is YYDKDF (reference sequence). The V and J ends lost 4 bases and 11 bases, in that order; junction bases with no gene match: 11. The CDR3 consists of 13 residues. CDR3 in DNA: TGTGCCACCAGCAAGTCCCGACAGGGTGGAGAGTACTTC. This encodes CATSKSRQGGEYF.